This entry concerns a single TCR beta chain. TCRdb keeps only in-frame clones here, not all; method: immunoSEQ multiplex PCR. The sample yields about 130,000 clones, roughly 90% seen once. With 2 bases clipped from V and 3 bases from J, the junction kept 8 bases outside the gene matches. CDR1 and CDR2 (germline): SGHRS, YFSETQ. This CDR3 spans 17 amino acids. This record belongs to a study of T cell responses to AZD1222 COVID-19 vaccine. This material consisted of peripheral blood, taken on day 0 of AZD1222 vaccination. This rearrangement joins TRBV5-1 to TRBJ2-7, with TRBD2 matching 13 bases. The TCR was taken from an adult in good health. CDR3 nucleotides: TGCGCCAGCAGCTTACTAGCGGGAGGGATAGGCAACTACGAGCAGTACTTC. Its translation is CASSLLAGGIGNYEQYF.